A single sample is the source of the 8 T cell receptor beta chains below, sequenced in a study of blood T cell repertoires in COVID-19. Profiling relied on immunoSEQ multiplex PCR, and the TCRdb table lists in-frame clones only, not all of them. The sample carries under 200,000 clones, roughly 84% recorded once. Sample: peripheral blood. These receptors were collected from a woman aged 45 to 65 with COVID-19, enrolled during active disease.

This clone appeared a single time. V is TRBV6-6 and J is TRBJ1-1; D is unclear. The germline V gene has CDR1 MNHNY and CDR2 SVGAGI (reference sequence). Deletions cut 5 bases from V and 0 bases from J, with 19 bases between. The CDR3 is 17 residues long. In DNA, the CDR3 is TGTGCCAGCAGTCCCTATGCTACCTCTCATCTGAACACTGAAGCTTTCTTT. Its translation is CASSPYATSHLNTEAFF.

Only a few counts were recorded for this clone. Other DNA sequences of this sample code for an identical CDR3. This chain uses TRBV5-1 with TRBJ2-3; D ambiguous. V gave up 0 bases and J gave up 5 bases, with 7 bases separating them. The CDR3 sequence is 13 residues long. The germline gives CDR1 SGHRS, CDR2 YFSETQ. The CDR3: CASSLAVLDTQYF. Here the CDR3 DNA reads TGCGCCAGCAGCTTGGCCGTTTTAGATACGCAGTATTTT.

V gene TRBV6-4 combines with J gene TRBJ2-1; 11 bases line up with TRBD2. The CDR3 has 18 residues. V shed 2 bases, J shed 2 bases, and the junction held 8 bases outside the gene matches. Germline V gene lookup returns CDR1 MRHNA and CDR2 SNTAGT. CDR3 sequence (DNA): TGTGCCAGCAGTGACCCCAATAGCGGGGGGGCCGCCTACAATGAGCAGTTCTTC. As protein: CASSDPNSGGAAYNEQFF.

This clone has just one count. The gene calls are TRBV4-3 and TRBJ2-2; D remains ambiguous. The V and J ends lost 1 base and 6 bases respectively, with 9 bases between them. The CDR3 has 14 amino acids. Germline V CDR1 and CDR2: LGHNA, YSLEER. The CDR3 nucleotides read TGCGCCAGCAGCCAAGGGATCCTAGCCGGGGAGCTGTTTTTT. Translating gives CASSQGILAGELFF.

The chain employs TRBV19 and TRBJ2-4; TRBD2 aligns across 7 bases. Germline CDR1 reads LNHDA; CDR2 reads SQIVND (reference sequence). The CDR3 has 13 residues. J gave up 6 bases and V 6 bases, and 5 bases lay outside the gene matches. The CDR3 reads CASRERGVNIQYF. The CDR3 DNA reads as TGTGCCAGTAGGGAGCGGGGTGTAAACATTCAGTACTTC.

The V and J genes are TRBV7-9 and TRBJ2-3; possibly TRBD1 for D (6 bases). This CDR3 has 15 amino acids. Germline CDR1 is SEHNR and CDR2 is FQNEAQ (reference sequence). The V end lost 8 bases, the J end lost 2 bases, and 17 bases lay between the germline ends. CDR3 amino acids: CASRVGGLDTDTQYF. The CDR3 DNA reads TGTGCCAGCCGGGTTGGGGGCCTTGACACAGATACGCAGTATTTT.

This clone was seen once. V gene TRBV4-2 combines with J gene TRBJ2-3, with 8 bases matching TRBD2. Germline-derived CDR1 and CDR2 are LGHNA and YNFKEQ. V lost 0 bases to trimming and J lost 0 bases; unmatched junction nucleotides: 5. The CDR3 has 17 residues. The CDR3 coding sequence is TGTGCCAGCAGCCAAGACACGAGCGGGAGTAGCACAGATACGCAGTATTTT. This codes for CASSQDTSGSSTDTQYF.

The genes are TRBV14 and TRBJ2-7; 9 nucleotides line up with TRBD2. CDR3 size: 15 residues. Germline V CDR1 and CDR2: SGHDN, FVKESK. V trimming: 0 bases; J trimming: 5 bases; junction bases outside the gene matches: 5. In DNA form, the CDR3 reads TGTGCCAGCAGCCAAGAGTCGGGACTAGCCCACGAGCAGTACTTC. Its protein product is CASSQESGLAHEQYF.